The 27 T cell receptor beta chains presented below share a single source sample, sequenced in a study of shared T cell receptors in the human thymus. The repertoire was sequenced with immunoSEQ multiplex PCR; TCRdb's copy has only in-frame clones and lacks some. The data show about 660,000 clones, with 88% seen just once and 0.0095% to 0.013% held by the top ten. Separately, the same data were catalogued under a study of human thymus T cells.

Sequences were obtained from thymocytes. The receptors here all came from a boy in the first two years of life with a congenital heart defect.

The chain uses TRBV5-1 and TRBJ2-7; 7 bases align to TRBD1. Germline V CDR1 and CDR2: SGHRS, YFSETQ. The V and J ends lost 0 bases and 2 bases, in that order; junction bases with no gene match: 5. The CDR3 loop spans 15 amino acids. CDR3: CASSLGQGTAYEQYF. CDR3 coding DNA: TGCGCCAGCAGCTTGGGACAAGGGACAGCCTACGAGCAGTACTTC.

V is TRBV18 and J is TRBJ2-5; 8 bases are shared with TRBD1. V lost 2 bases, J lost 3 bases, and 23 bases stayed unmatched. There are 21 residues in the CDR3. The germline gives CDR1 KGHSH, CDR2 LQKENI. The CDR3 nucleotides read TGTGCCAGCTCACCAGGCCCGATGGGACAGGTAAAGGGGCAAGGCAAAGAGACCCAGTACTTC. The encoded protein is CASSPGPMGQVKGQGKETQYF.

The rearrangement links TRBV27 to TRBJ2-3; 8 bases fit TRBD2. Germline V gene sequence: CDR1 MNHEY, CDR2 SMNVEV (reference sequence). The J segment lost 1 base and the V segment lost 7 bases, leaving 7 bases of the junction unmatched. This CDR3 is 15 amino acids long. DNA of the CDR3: TGTGCCAGCAAGGAGCGGGAGTTTGGCACAGATACGCAGTATTTT. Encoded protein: CASKEREFGTDTQYF.

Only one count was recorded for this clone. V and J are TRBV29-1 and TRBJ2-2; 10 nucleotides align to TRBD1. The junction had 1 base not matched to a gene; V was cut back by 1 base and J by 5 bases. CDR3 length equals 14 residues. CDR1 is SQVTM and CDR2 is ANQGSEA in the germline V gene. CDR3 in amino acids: CSVEVGQGTGELFF. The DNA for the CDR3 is TGCAGCGTTGAAGTGGGACAGGGGACCGGGGAGCTGTTTTTT.

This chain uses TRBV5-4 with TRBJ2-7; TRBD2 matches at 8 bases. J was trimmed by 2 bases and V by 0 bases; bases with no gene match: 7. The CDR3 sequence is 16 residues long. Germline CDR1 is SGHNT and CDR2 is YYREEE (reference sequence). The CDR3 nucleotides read TGTGCCAGCAGCTTGGACGGTAGCGGGGAAACCTACGAGCAGTACTTC. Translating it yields CASSLDGSGETYEQYF. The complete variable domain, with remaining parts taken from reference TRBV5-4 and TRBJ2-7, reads ETGVTQSPTHLIKTRGQQVTLRCSSQSGHNTVSWYQQALGQGPQFIFQYYREEENGRGNFPPRFSGLQFPNYSSELNVNALELDDSALYLCASSLDGSGETYEQYFGPGTRLTVT.

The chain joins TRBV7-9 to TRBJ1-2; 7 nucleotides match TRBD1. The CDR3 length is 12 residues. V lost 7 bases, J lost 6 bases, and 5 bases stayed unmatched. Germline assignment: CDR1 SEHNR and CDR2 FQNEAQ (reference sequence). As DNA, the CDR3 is TGTGCCAGCACCCCCGGGACAGATGGCTACACCTTC. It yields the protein CASTPGTDGYTF.

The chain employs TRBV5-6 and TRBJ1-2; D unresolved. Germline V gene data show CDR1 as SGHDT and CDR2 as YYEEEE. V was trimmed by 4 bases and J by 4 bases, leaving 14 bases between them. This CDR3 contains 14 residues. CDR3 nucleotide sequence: TGTGCCAGCAGCCCTCGCCCCGGGTGCTATGGCTACACCTTC. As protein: CASSPRPGCYGYTF.

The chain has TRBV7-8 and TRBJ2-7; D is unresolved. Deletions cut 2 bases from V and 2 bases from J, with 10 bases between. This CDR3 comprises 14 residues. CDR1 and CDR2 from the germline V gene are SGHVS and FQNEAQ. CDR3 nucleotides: TGTGCCAGCAGCTTAACTTGGTCGACCTACGAGCAGTACTTC. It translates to CASSLTWSTYEQYF.

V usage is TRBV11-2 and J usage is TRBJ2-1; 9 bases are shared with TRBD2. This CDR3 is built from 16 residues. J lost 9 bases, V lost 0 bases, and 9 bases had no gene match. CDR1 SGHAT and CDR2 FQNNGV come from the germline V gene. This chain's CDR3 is CASSLDLEREVLEQFF. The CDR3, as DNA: TGTGCCAGCAGCTTAGATTTGGAGCGGGAGGTCCTTGAGCAGTTCTTC.

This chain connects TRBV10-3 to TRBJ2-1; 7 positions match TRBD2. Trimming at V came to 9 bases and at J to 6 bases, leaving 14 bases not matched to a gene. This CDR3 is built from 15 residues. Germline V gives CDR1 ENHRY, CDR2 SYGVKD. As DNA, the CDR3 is TGTGCCATACGCATTAGGGACTACATAGGCAATGAGCAGTTCTTC. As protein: CAIRIRDYIGNEQFF.

The CDR3 here is CASSIGTGMAQPQHF. The CDR3 DNA reads as TGTGCCAGTAGTATCGGGACAGGAATGGCTCAGCCCCAGCATTTT. This sequence joins TRBV19 and TRBJ1-5, with 8 bases fitting TRBD1. The germline CDR1 and CDR2 sequences are LNHDA and SQIVND (reference sequence). The CDR3 is 15 residues long. V lost 3 bases and J lost 6; bases outside the gene matches: 7. Supplemented by reference TRBV19 and TRBJ1-5, the full variable domain reads DGGITQSPKYLFRKEGQNVTLSCEQNLNHDAMYWYRQDPGQGLRLIYYSQIVNDFQKGDIAEGYSVSREKKESFPLTVTSAQKNPTAFYLCASSIGTGMAQPQHFGDGTRLSIL.

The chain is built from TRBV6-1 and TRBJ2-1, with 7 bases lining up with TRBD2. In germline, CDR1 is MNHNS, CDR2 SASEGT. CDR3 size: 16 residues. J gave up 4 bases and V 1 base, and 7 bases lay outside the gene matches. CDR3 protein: CASSEGASGTYNEQFF. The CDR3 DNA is TGTGCCAGCAGTGAAGGGGCTAGCGGAACTTACAATGAGCAGTTCTTC.

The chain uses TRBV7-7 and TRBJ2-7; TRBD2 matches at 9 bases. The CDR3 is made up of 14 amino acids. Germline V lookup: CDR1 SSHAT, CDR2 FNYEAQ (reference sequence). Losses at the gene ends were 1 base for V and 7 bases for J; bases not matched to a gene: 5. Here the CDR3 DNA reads TGTGCCAGCAGCTTAGGACTAGCGGACGATGAGCAGTACTTC. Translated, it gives CASSLGLADDEQYF.

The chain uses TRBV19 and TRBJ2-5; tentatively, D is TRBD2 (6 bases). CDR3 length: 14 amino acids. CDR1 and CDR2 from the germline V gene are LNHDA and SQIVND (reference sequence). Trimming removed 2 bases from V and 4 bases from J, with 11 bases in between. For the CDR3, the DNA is TGTGCCAGTAGTATAAGAGGGCGGGGAGAGACCCAGTACTTC. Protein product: CASSIRGRGETQYF. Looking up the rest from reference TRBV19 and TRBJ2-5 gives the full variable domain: DGGITQSPKYLFRKEGQNVTLSCEQNLNHDAMYWYRQDPGQGLRLIYYSQIVNDFQKGDIAEGYSVSREKKESFPLTVTSAQKNPTAFYLCASSIRGRGETQYFGPGTRLLVL.

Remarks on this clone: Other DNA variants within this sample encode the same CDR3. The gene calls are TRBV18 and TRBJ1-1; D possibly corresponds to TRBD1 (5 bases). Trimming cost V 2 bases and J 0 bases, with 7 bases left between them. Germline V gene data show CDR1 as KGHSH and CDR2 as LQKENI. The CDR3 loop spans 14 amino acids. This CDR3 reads CASSPTGMNTEAFF. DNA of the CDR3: TGTGCCAGCTCACCAACAGGCATGAACACTGAAGCTTTCTTT.

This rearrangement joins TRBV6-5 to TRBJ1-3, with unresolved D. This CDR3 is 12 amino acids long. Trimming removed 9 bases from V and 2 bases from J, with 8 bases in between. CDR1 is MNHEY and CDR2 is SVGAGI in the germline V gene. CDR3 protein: CASWGAGNTIYF. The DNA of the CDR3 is TGTGCCAGTTGGGGAGCTGGAAACACCATATATTTT.

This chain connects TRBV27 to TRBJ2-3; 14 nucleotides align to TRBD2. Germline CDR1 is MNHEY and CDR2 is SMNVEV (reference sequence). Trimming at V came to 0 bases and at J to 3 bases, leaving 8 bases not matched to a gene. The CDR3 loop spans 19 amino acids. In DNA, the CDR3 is TGTGCCAGCAGTTTATCAGGGACTAGCGGGAGCTGGTGGACAGATACGCAGTATTTT. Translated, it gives CASSLSGTSGSWWTDTQYF.

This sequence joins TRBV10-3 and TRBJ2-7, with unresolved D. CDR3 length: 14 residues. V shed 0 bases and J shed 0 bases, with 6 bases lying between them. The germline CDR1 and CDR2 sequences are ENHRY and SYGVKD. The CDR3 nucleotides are TGTGCCATCAGTGAGTCCCCTTCCTCCTACGAGCAGTACTTC. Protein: CAISESPSSYEQYF.

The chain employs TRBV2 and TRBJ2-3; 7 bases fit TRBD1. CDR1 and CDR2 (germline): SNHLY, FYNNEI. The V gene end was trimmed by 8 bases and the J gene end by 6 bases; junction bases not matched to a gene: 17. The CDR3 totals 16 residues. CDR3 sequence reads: CASPSPGQTLPDTQYF. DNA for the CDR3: TGTGCCAGCCCAAGCCCGGGACAGACCCTCCCGGATACGCAGTATTTT.

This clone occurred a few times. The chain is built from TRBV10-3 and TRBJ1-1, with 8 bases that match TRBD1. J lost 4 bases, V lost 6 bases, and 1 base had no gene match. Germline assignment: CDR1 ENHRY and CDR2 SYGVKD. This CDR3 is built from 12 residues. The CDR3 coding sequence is TGTGCCATCAGGGACAGGGCCACTGAAGCTTTCTTT. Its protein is CAIRDRATEAFF.

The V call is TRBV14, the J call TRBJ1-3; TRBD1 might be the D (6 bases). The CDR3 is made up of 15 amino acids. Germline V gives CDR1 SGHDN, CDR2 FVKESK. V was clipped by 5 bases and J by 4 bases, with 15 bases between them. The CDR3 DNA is TGTGCCAGCAGCTTAACACCAGGGGACGGAAACACCATATATTTT. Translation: CASSLTPGDGNTIYF.

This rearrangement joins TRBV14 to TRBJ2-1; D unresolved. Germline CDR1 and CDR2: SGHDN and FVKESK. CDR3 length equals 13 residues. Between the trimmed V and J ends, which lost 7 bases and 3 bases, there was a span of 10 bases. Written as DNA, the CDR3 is TGTGCCAGCACCAGTAACGACTACAATGAGCAGTTCTTC. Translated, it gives CASTSNDYNEQFF.

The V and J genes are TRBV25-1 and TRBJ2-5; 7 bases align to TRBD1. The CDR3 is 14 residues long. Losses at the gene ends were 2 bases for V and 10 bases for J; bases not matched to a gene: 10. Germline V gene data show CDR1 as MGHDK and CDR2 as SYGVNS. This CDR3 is CASSEERQGLDQYF. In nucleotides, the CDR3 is TGTGCCAGCAGTGAAGAGAGACAGGGCTTGGACCAGTACTTC.

CDR3 sequence: CASSEGSQGPIHEQYF. Here the CDR3 DNA reads TGTGCCAGCAGTGAAGGGTCCCAGGGGCCGATCCACGAGCAGTACTTC. The chain has TRBV2 and TRBJ2-7; tentatively, D is TRBD1 (6 bases). V was clipped by 1 base and J by 5 bases, with 18 bases between them. The germline CDR1 and CDR2 sequences are SNHLY and FYNNEI. The CDR3 length is 16 residues. Using reference TRBV2 and TRBJ2-7 for the parts outside the CDR3, the full variable domain is EPEVTQTPSHQVTQMGQEVILRCVPISNHLYFYWYRQILGQKVEFLVSFYNNEISEKSEIFDDQFSVERPDGSNFTLKIRSTKLEDSAMYFCASSEGSQGPIHEQYFGPGTRLTVT.

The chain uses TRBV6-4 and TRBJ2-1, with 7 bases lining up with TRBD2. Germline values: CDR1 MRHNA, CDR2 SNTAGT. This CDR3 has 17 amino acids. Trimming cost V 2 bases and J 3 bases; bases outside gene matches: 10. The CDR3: CASSDPLAAGIYNEQFF. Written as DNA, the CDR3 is TGTGCCAGCAGTGACCCGCTAGCGGCCGGGATCTACAATGAGCAGTTCTTC.

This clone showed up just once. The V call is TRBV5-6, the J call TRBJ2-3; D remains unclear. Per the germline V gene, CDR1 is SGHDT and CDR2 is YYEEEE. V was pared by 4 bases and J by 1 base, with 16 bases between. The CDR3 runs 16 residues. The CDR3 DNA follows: TGTGCCAGCAGCCGTCAGCGAGGCGGCCGCACAGATACGCAGTATTTT. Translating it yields CASSRQRGGRTDTQYF.

The CDR3, as DNA: TGTGCCAGCAGACAGGGGCGGGGCACAGATACGCAGTATTTT. Translating it yields CASRQGRGTDTQYF. The chain uses TRBV25-1 and TRBJ2-3, with TRBD1 identical over 7 bases. V lost 6 bases to trimming and J lost 1 base; unmatched junction nucleotides: 4. CDR1 is MGHDK, CDR2 SYGVNS, per germline. CDR3 length: 14 residues.